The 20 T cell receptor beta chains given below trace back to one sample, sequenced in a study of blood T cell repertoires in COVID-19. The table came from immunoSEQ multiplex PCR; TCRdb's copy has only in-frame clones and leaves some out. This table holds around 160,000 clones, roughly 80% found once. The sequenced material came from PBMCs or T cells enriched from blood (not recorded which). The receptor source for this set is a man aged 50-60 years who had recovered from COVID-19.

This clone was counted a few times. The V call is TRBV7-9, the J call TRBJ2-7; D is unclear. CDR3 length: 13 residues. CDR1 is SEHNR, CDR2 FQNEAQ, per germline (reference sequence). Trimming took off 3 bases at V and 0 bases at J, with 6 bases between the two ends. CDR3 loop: CASSFSSSYEQYF. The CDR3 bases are TGTGCCAGCAGCTTCTCGAGCTCCTACGAGCAGTACTTC.

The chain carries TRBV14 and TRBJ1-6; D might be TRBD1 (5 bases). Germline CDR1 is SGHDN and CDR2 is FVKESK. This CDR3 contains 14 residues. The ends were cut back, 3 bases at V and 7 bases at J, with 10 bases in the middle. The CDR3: CASSQYQGNSPLHF. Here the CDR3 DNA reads TGTGCCAGCAGCCAGTACCAGGGAAATTCACCCCTCCACTTT.

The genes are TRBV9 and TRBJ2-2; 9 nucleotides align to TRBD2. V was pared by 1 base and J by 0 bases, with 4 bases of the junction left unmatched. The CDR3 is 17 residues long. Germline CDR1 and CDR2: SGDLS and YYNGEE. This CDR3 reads CASSVQREDANTGELFF. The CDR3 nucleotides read TGTGCCAGCAGCGTACAGCGGGAGGACGCGAACACCGGGGAGCTGTTTTTT.

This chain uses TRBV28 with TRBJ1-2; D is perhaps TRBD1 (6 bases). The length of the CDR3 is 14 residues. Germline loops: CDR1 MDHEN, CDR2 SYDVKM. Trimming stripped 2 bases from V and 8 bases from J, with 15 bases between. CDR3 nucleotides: TGTGCCAGCAGTTTAATTCAGGACAGAGGAGGCTACACCTTC. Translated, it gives CASSLIQDRGGYTF.

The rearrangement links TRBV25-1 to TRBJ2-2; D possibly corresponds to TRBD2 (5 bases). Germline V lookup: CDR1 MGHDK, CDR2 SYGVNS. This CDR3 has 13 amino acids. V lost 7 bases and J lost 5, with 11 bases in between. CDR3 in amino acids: CASTLTKTGELFF. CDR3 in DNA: TGTGCCAGCACCCTGACTAAAACCGGGGAGCTGTTTTTT.

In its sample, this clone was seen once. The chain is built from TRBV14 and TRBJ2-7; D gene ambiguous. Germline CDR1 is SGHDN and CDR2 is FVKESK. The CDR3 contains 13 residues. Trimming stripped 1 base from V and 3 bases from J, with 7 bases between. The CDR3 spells CASSQGSGYEQYF. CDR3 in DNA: TGTGCCAGCAGCCAAGGTTCCGGCTACGAGCAGTACTTC.

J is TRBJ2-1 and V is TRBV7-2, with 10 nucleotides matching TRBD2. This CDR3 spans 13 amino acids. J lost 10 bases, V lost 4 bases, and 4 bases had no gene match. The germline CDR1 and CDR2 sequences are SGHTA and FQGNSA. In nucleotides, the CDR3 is TGTGCCAGCAGCTCCCAGACTAGCGGGGAGCAGTTCTTC. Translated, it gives CASSSQTSGEQFF.

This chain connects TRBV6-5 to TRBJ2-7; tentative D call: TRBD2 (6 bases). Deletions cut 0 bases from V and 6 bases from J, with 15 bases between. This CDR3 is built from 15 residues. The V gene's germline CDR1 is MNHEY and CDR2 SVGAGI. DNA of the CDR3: TGTGCCAGCAGTTACTCGGTGGAGGGTAGTTTCGAGCAGTACTTC. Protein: CASSYSVEGSFEQYF.

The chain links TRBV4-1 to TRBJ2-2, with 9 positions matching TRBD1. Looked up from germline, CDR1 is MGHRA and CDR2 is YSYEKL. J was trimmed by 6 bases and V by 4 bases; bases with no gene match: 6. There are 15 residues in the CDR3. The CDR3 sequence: CASSPGQGWAGELFF. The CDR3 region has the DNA TGCGCCAGCAGCCCGGGACAGGGTTGGGCCGGGGAGCTGTTTTTT.

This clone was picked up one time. CDR3 residues: CASSLGYSGAGETQYF. The CDR3 nucleotides are TGTGCCAGCAGCTTGGGATACAGCGGGGCTGGGGAGACCCAGTACTTC. The rearrangement joins TRBV5-4 to TRBJ2-5, with 7 bases identical to TRBD2. Germline CDR1 is SGHNT and CDR2 is YYREEE (reference sequence). The J segment lost 5 bases and the V segment lost 0 bases, leaving 10 bases of the junction unmatched. The CDR3 runs 16 residues.

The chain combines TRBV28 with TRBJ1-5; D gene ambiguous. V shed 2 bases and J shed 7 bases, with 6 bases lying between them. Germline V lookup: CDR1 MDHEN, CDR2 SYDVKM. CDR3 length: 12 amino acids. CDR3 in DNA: TGTGCCAGCAGTTTAACTGCGCAGCCCCAGCATTTT. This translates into CASSLTAQPQHF.

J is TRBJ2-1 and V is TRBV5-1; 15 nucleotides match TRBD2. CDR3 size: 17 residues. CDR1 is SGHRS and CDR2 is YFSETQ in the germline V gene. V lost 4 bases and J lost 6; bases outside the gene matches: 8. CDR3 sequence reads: CASSATGTSGGTNEQFF. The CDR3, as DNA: TGCGCCAGCAGCGCAACCGGGACTAGCGGGGGGACCAATGAGCAGTTCTTC.

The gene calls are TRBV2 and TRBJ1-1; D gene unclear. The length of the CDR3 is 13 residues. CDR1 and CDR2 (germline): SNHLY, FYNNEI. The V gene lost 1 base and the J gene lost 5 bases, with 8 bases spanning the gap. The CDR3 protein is CASSEGATTEAFF. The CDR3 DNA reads TGTGCCAGCAGTGAAGGGGCAACAACTGAAGCTTTCTTT.

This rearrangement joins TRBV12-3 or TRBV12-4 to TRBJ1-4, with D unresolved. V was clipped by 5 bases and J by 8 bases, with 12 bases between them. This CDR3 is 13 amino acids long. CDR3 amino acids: CASSLAAAEKLFF. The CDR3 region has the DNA TGTGCCAGCAGTCTTGCGGCAGCCGAAAAACTGTTTTTT.

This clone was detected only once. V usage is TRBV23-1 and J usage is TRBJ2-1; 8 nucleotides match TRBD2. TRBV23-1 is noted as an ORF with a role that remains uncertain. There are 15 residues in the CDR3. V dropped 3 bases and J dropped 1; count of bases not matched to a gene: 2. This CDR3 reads CASSHPGGSYNEQFF. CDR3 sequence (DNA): TGCGCCAGCAGTCACCCGGGAGGGTCCTACAATGAGCAGTTCTTC.

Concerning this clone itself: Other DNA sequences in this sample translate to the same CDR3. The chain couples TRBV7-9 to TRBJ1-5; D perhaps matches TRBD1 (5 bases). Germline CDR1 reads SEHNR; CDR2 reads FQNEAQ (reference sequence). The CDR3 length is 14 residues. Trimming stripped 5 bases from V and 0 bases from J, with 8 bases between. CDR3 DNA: TGTGCCAGCAGCCCCACAGGTAGCAATCAGCCCCAGCATTTT. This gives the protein CASSPTGSNQPQHF.

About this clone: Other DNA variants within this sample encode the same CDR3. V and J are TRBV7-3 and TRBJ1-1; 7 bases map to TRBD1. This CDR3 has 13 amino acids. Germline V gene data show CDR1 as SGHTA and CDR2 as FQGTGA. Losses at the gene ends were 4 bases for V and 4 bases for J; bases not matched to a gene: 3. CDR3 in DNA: TGTGCCAGCAGCTCCCAGGGGGGCACTGAAGCTTTCTTT. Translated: CASSSQGGTEAFF.

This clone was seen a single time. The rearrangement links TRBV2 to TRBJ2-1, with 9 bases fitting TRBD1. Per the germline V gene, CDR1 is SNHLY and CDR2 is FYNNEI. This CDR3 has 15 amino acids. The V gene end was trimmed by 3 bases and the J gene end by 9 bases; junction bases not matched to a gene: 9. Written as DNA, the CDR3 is TGTGCCAGCAGTGATAACAGGGGGCTTACCGGTGAGCAGTTCTTC. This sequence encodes CASSDNRGLTGEQFF.

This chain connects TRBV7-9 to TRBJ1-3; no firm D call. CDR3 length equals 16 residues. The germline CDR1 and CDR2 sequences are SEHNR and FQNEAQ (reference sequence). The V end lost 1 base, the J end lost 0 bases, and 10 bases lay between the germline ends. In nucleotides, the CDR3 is TGTGCCAGCAGCTTAGATTTGGTCGGCTCTGGAAACACCATATATTTT. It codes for CASSLDLVGSGNTIYF.

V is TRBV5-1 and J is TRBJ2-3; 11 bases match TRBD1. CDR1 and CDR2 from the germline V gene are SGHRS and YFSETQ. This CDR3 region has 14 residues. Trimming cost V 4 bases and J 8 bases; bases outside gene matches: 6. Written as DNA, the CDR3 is TGCGCCAGCAGCCCCGGACAGGGGGCTGGTACGCAGTATTTT. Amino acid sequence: CASSPGQGAGTQYF. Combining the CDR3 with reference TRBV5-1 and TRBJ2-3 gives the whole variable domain KAGVTQTPRYLIKTRGQQVTLSCSPISGHRSVSWYQQTPGQGLQFLFEYFSETQRNKGNFPGRFSGRQFSNSRSEMNVSTLELGDSALYLCASSPGQGAGTQYFGPGTRLTVL.